The sequence of this T cell receptor beta chain was determined in a study of blood T cell repertoires in COVID-19. Study-wide background: Acute-phase and convalescent COVID-19 samples originated in the United States, Italy and Spain. Sources were T cells, B-cell-depleted T cells, or PBMCs; the material itself was cDNA or gDNA.

Methods used by the authors: From reference gene primer amplification, estimates of nucleated cell counts were derived. The assay was immunoSEQ multiplex PCR, and TCRdb's table has in-frame clones only and misses some. V and J calls and clone size follow that table, whereas D and trimming were derived from the DNA. This table holds roughly 300,000 clones, more than 75% found once. The sequenced sample was peripheral blood. The TCR originated in a woman in her forties or fifties who had recovered from COVID-19.

In DNA, the CDR3 is TGTGCCAGCAGCCCCAGGACTAGCAGTAACACCGGGGAGCTGTTTTTT. Translated: CASSPRTSSNTGELFF. J is TRBJ2-2 and V is TRBV9; 8 bases line up with TRBD2. Germline CDR1 and CDR2: SGDLS and YYNGEE. This CDR3 spans 16 amino acids. V shed 4 bases and J 2 bases; nucleotides not matched to a gene: 7.